The entry that follows covers one TCR beta chain sequence. Its antigen is unidentified. This sample stems from a study of cytomegalovirus exposure and HLA in healthy donors. About the study: The 130 or so validation repertoires were reported in a later analysis to have been generated on the same platform as the roughly 700 first-cohort repertoires.

Study outcomes and limitations: Specificity of a few CMV-associated chains for CMV antigens was verified in vitro. A list of approximately 150 TCR beta chains associated with cytomegalovirus was given.

Sequenced by immunoSEQ multiplex PCR; TCRdb stores in-frame clones only, minus some. The table includes under 250,000 clones, roughly nine tenths detected once. This CDR3 has 15 amino acids. The V gene's germline CDR1 is SNHLY and CDR2 FYNNEI. J lost 0 bases, V lost 5 bases, and 4 bases had no gene match. The donors were part of the validation cohort of roughly 110 subjects. That cohort was separate from the first cohort, which comprised under 750 subjects. The source material was PBMCs. This chain uses TRBV2 with TRBJ2-3, with TRBD1 identical over 8 bases. This TCR came from a man aged 18 to 29 in good health and CMV-seropositive. The CDR3: CASSTGTGSTDTQYF. The CDR3 DNA reads as TGTGCCAGCAGTACAGGGACAGGCAGCACAGATACGCAGTATTTT.